The clone carrying this T cell receptor (beta chain) was found many times. The antigen remains undetermined. This entry comes from a study of regulatory T cells in long-lasting Graves disease. Regarding time point: newly diagnosed GD, antithyroid drugs for less than 3 months. The TCR library used RNA extracted from PBMCs. Arm-PCR of CDR3 regions with iRepertoire HTBI primers generated TCR beta libraries. Using its own MiXCR run on the multiplex PCR reads, TCRdb lists one record per CDR3 protein. The table has around 480,000 distinct CDR3 sequences, roughly 16% seen once. Study-wide findings and caveats: TRBV28 was favored in persistent disease, as were TRBJ1-2 and TRBJ2-5.

Germline loops: CDR1 MNHEY, CDR2 SVGEGT. The CDR3 contains 11 residues. V lost 7 bases and J lost 6, with 8 bases in between. These data were also filed under a second study, of T cells in Graves' hyperthyroidism and ophthalmopathy. As that report states: An absence of ophthalmopathy progression within 18 months meant stable Graves' hyperthyroidism.

This rearrangement joins TRBV6-2 or TRBV6-3 to TRBJ2-3; D unclear. The TCR originated in a woman aged 35-60 years with Graves disease. This material consisted of peripheral blood mononuclear cells (PBMCs), taken at new diagnosis, from a patient treated with antithyroid drugs. The CDR3 loop is CASNLGDTQYF. In nucleotides, the CDR3 is TGTGCCAGCAACCTCGGCGATACGCAGTATTTT.